A single sample gave rise to the 31 T cell receptor beta chains below, sequenced in a study of blood T cell repertoires in COVID-19 (dated by TCRdb to about 2020). Library preparation employed the immunoSEQ multiplex PCR assay. Drawn from immuneACCESS, this table holds only the in-frame rearrangements with V and J called that TCRdb kept. Clones are partly lost; checked studies trace under half to an unresolved V gene and leave the rest unexplained. The sample table holds roughly 190,000 clones, of which around nine tenths were seen once. Together, the top ten hold roughly 3.9% of the sample. Sequenced: peripheral blood. All receptors derive from a young man with active or convalescent COVID-19.

The rearrangement uses TRBV11-2 and TRBJ2-5; 8 bases align to TRBD2. J gave up 5 bases and V 5 bases, and 13 bases lay outside the gene matches. The length of the CDR3 is 16 residues. Germline-derived CDR1 and CDR2 are SGHAT and FQNNGV. The CDR3, as DNA: TGTGCCAGCAGCCCGCAGCGAGCGGGAGAGGGGGAGACCCAGTACTTC. Translation: CASSPQRAGEGETQYF.

The rearrangement uses TRBV29-1 and TRBJ2-3; 8 bases line up with TRBD1. Germline V gene lookup returns CDR1 SQVTM and CDR2 ANQGSEA. The CDR3 consists of 14 residues. J was trimmed by 5 bases and V by 5 bases; bases with no gene match: 9. The CDR3 nucleotides read TGCAGCGTTCTGGACAGGGCTTTCATAGATACGCAGTATTTT. Its protein product is CSVLDRAFIDTQYF.

The CDR3 is CASKPGEADTQYF. The DNA of the CDR3 is TGTGCCAGCAAACCGGGAGAGGCAGATACGCAGTATTTT. The V call is TRBV12-3 or TRBV12-4, the J call TRBJ2-3; a possible D gene is TRBD2 (6 bases). V lost 7 bases, J lost 4 bases, and 12 bases lay in between. This CDR3 is 13 amino acids long.

This clone appeared once. The gene calls are TRBV4-2 and TRBJ2-3; TRBD2 matches 9 bases. This CDR3 region has 16 residues. Trimming at V came to 0 bases and at J to 13 bases, leaving 14 bases not matched to a gene. Germline CDR1 and CDR2: LGHNA and YNFKEQ. CDR3 sequence (DNA): TGTGCCAGCAGCCAAGATGGGTGGGTAGCGGGAGAAGGAGAGTATTTT. This sequence encodes CASSQDGWVAGEGEYF.

V and J are TRBV19 and TRBJ1-5, with a tentative D call TRBD1 (5 bases). The CDR3 runs 16 residues. With 5 bases removed from V and 0 bases from J, the gap between germline ends came to 14 bases. The germline V gene has CDR1 LNHDA and CDR2 SQIVND (reference sequence). The chain's CDR3 is CASSSGQGNSNQPQHF. The CDR3 DNA reads TGTGCCAGTAGTTCCGGGCAGGGAAATAGCAATCAGCCCCAGCATTTT.

This rearrangement joins TRBV18 to TRBJ1-2, with D possibly matching TRBD1 (5 bases). Between the trimmed V and J ends, which lost 1 base and 5 bases, there was a span of 5 bases. The CDR3 sequence is 12 residues long. Germline CDR1 is KGHSH and CDR2 is LQKENI. The CDR3 sequence is CASSPQGYGYTF. The CDR3 region has the DNA TGTGCCAGCTCACCACAGGGGTATGGCTACACCTTC.

The chain employs TRBV7-6 and TRBJ1-1, with D hard to call. Trimming took 4 bases from V and 0 from J, leaving 6 bases between them. In germline, CDR1 is SGHVS, CDR2 FNYEAQ. The CDR3 is 13 residues long. CDR3 coding DNA: TGTGCCAGCAGCTACAACCTGAACACTGAAGCTTTCTTT. Translating it yields CASSYNLNTEAFF.

This chain uses TRBV6-1 with TRBJ2-7; no clear D. Germline lookup yields CDR1 MNHNS and CDR2 SASEGT. The CDR3 extends over 14 amino acids. V lost 2 bases and J lost 7, with 15 bases in between. The CDR3 here is CASSEPEAASEQYF. CDR3 nucleotides: TGTGCCAGCAGTGAACCAGAAGCAGCGTCTGAGCAGTACTTC.

The chain employs TRBV5-1 and TRBJ2-2; 8 bases align to TRBD2. CDR3 length: 15 amino acids. The V gene end was trimmed by 3 bases and the J gene end by 4 bases; junction bases not matched to a gene: 5. Germline V CDR1 and CDR2: SGHRS, YFSETQ. The CDR3 coding sequence is TGCGCCAGCAGCTCAGCGGGGGCCGGCACCGGGGAGCTGTTTTTT. Translating it yields CASSSAGAGTGELFF.

CDR3 protein: CASKSRDNSYEQYF. DNA of the CDR3: TGTGCCAGTAAAAGCCGGGACAACTCCTACGAGCAGTACTTC. V gene TRBV19 combines with J gene TRBJ2-7; D possibly corresponds to TRBD1 (6 bases). This CDR3 is built from 14 residues. Deletions cut 7 bases from V and 0 bases from J, with 13 bases between. Germline lookup yields CDR1 LNHDA and CDR2 SQIVND (reference sequence).

The V call is TRBV2, the J call TRBJ2-3, with 10 bases aligning to TRBD2. Germline loops: CDR1 SNHLY, CDR2 FYNNEI. CDR3 size: 16 residues. The V gene end was trimmed by 10 bases and the J gene end by 4 bases; junction bases not matched to a gene: 14. The CDR3 loop reads CATDRQSGGAADTQYF. CDR3 bases: TGTGCCACAGACCGACAGAGCGGGGGGGCCGCAGATACGCAGTATTTT.

The rearrangement joins TRBV2 to TRBJ2-3; 9 positions agree with TRBD2. Germline assignment: CDR1 SNHLY and CDR2 FYNNEI. The CDR3 consists of 14 residues. Trimming removed 10 bases from V and 2 bases from J; junction bases left unmatched: 7. CDR3: CATQLAGITDTQYF. CDR3 bases: TGTGCCACCCAGCTAGCGGGGATCACAGATACGCAGTATTTT. The full variable domain, with the rest looked up from reference TRBV2 and TRBJ2-3, is EPEVTQTPSHQVTQMGQEVILRCVPISNHLYFYWYRQILGQKVEFLVSFYNNEISEKSEIFDDQFSVERPDGSNFTLKIRSTKLEDSAMYFCATQLAGITDTQYFGPGTRLTVL.

The V gene is TRBV28, the J gene TRBJ1-1, with a possible D match to TRBD1 (5 bases). The germline V gene encodes CDR1 MDHEN and CDR2 SYDVKM. V was clipped by 2 bases and J by 11 bases, with 12 bases between them. This CDR3 region has 12 residues. DNA of the CDR3: TGTGCCAGCAGTTTAGGTCAGGGCAATGCTTTCTTT. Its protein is CASSLGQGNAFF.

This clone has a single count. V is TRBV5-1 and J is TRBJ2-3; D uncertain. The CDR3 totals 12 residues. Germline V lookup: CDR1 SGHRS, CDR2 YFSETQ. Trimming shortened V by 5 bases and J by 6 bases, and 10 bases separated the two germline ends. The CDR3 sequence is CASRYLEDTQYF. In nucleotides, the CDR3 is TGCGCCAGCAGATATCTAGAGGATACGCAGTATTTT.

The chain has TRBV9 and TRBJ2-7; D perhaps matches TRBD2 (5 bases). The CDR3 contains 14 residues. V gave up 3 bases and J gave up 2 bases, with 12 bases separating them. Germline CDR1 and CDR2: SGDLS and YYNGEE. CDR3 in amino acids: CASSAPGFAYEQYF. CDR3 sequence (DNA): TGTGCCAGCAGCGCCCCGGGATTCGCCTACGAGCAGTACTTC.

V is TRBV5-1 and J is TRBJ2-3, with 13 positions matching TRBD2. CDR3 length: 16 amino acids. Germline V CDR1 and CDR2: SGHRS, YFSETQ. The V and J ends lost 5 bases and 6 bases, in that order; junction bases with no gene match: 9. This chain's CDR3 is CASRPGTSGVGDTQYF. The CDR3 bases are TGCGCCAGCAGACCCGGGACTAGCGGGGTGGGGGATACGCAGTATTTT.

With respect to this clone: The junction departs from germline at one end; a sequencing error may be responsible. The V gene is TRBV7-7, the J gene TRBJ2-1; D is ambiguous. CDR3 length equals 13 residues. Germline V gene lookup returns CDR1 SSHAT and CDR2 FNYEAQ (reference sequence). CDR3 DNA: TGTGCTAGCAGCCCCGATTTTCTAAGTGAGCAGTTCTTC. Its protein product is CASSPDFLSEQFF.

This chain links TRBV7-2 with TRBJ2-7; TRBD1 matches 7 bases. V shed 4 bases, J shed 3 bases, and the junction held 6 bases outside the gene matches. Germline values: CDR1 SGHTA, CDR2 FQGNSA. This CDR3 is built from 14 residues. The CDR3 DNA reads as TGTGCCAGCAGCTCTAGACAGGGAAGCTACGAGCAGTACTTC. Its protein product is CASSSRQGSYEQYF.

The chain joins TRBV20-1 to TRBJ1-1, with no clear D. CDR3 length equals 11 residues. Germline CDR1 DFQATT, CDR2 SNEGSKA (reference sequence). V lost 6 bases and J 1 base, leaving 6 bases between the germline ends. The CDR3: CSAPRNTEAFF. Written as DNA, the CDR3 is TGCAGTGCGCCGCGGAACACTGAAGCTTTCTTT.

The chain has TRBV6-5 and TRBJ2-2; a possible D gene is TRBD1 (5 bases). Germline CDR1 MNHEY, CDR2 SVGAGI. Between the trimmed V and J ends, which lost 6 bases and 1 base, there was a span of 9 bases. The CDR3 covers 14 residues. CDR3 residues: CASRSTENTGELFF. The CDR3 DNA follows: TGTGCCAGCAGATCGACAGAGAACACCGGGGAGCTGTTTTTT.

The chain has TRBV28 and TRBJ1-1; 7 bases map to TRBD1. CDR3 length: 15 amino acids. The ends lost 2 bases at V and 0 bases at J; junction bases unmatched: 3. The germline V gene encodes CDR1 MDHEN and CDR2 SYDVKM. CDR3: CASSLPQGVNTEAFF. Here the CDR3 DNA reads TGTGCCAGCAGTTTACCTCAGGGGGTGAACACTGAAGCTTTCTTT.

V gene TRBV6-6 combines with J gene TRBJ1-1, with a weak D call TRBD1 (6 bases). This CDR3 region has 13 residues. V was clipped by 7 bases and J by 9 bases, with 18 bases between them. Germline CDR1 MNHNY, CDR2 SVGAGI (reference sequence). CDR3 sequence: CASTQGGTGKAFF. Here the CDR3 DNA reads TGTGCCAGCACTCAAGGGGGAACAGGTAAAGCTTTCTTT.

The rearrangement uses TRBV5-4 and TRBJ1-1; D gene ambiguous. Trimming took off 3 bases at V and 1 base at J, with 10 bases between the two ends. The CDR3 extends over 14 amino acids. Germline CDR1 SGHNT, CDR2 YYREEE (reference sequence). CDR3 coding DNA: TGTGCCAGCAGCTACCTGACGGGGAACACTGAAGCTTTCTTT. Its translation: CASSYLTGNTEAFF.

The rearrangement links TRBV19 to TRBJ1-1; TRBD1 is a possible D gene (6 bases). The germline V gene has CDR1 LNHDA and CDR2 SQIVND (reference sequence). The germline V and J ends were trimmed by 11 bases and 1 base, with 11 bases remaining between them. CDR3 size: 12 residues. CDR3 residues: CAGKQGNTEAFF. In DNA, the CDR3 is TGTGCCGGCAAACAGGGGAACACTGAAGCTTTCTTT.

The chain combines TRBV18 with TRBJ1-1; 7 bases agree with TRBD1. There are 13 residues in the CDR3. Germline V gene sequence: CDR1 KGHSH, CDR2 LQKENI. The V gene end was trimmed by 4 bases and the J gene end by 8 bases; junction bases not matched to a gene: 7. The CDR3 DNA reads as TGTGCCAGCTCACTAGTAGACAGGGTAGAAGCTTTCTTT. It yields the protein CASSLVDRVEAFF.

This clone was picked up a small number of times. This chain joins TRBV11-3 and TRBJ1-2, with 9 positions matching TRBD1. V was clipped by 4 bases and J by 3 bases; unmatched bases: 3. The CDR3 length is 14 residues. Germline V gene data show CDR1 as SGHNT and CDR2 as YENEEA. The CDR3 DNA follows: TGTGCCAGCAGCTCCGGACAGGGGCACTATGGCTACACCTTC. It codes for CASSSGQGHYGYTF.

The chain recombines TRBV18 with TRBJ2-3; 7 bases line up with TRBD2. With V trimmed by 3 bases and J by 4 bases, 10 bases remained unmatched. Germline V gene sequence: CDR1 KGHSH, CDR2 LQKENI. This CDR3 has 16 residues. Written as DNA, the CDR3 is TGTGCCAGCTCACCGTCCGAGCGGGGAGGGCCAGATACGCAGTATTTT. Translating gives CASSPSERGGPDTQYF.

The gene calls are TRBV5-1 and TRBJ1-2, with 9 bases fitting TRBD1. Germline V CDR1 and CDR2: SGHRS, YFSETQ. V was clipped by 4 bases and J by 8 bases; unmatched bases: 9. The CDR3 totals 14 residues. In DNA, the CDR3 is TGCGCCAGCAGCCCCGGGACAGGGTATTTCGGCTACACCTTC. This sequence encodes CASSPGTGYFGYTF.

The chain uses TRBV28 and TRBJ1-2, with 9 bases that match TRBD1. Trimming removed 3 bases from V and 0 bases from J; junction bases left unmatched: 8. CDR3 size: 17 residues. The germline CDR1 and CDR2 sequences are MDHEN and SYDVKM. The CDR3 region has the DNA TGTGCCAGCAGTTTGAGATCGGGACAGGGTTCTAACTATGGCTACACCTTC. Translated: CASSLRSGQGSNYGYTF.

The chain is built from TRBV3-1 (or the pseudogene TRBV3-2) and TRBJ1-2, with D tentatively TRBD1 (6 bases). Germline CDR1 is LGHDT and CDR2 is YNNKEL (reference sequence). Trimming removed 1 base from V and 0 bases from J, with 9 bases in between. There are 15 residues in the CDR3. The CDR3: CASSQGRGTNYGYTF. CDR3 nucleotide sequence: TGTGCCAGCAGCCAAGGCAGGGGAACTAACTATGGCTACACCTTC.

J is TRBJ1-2 and V is TRBV19; TRBD1 might be the D (5 bases). From germline, CDR1 is LNHDA and CDR2 SQIVND (reference sequence). The ends were cut back, 4 bases at V and 0 bases at J, with 12 bases in the middle. The length of the CDR3 is 15 residues. DNA for the CDR3: TGTGCCAGTAGTACACAGGACGGCCCTAACTATGGCTACACCTTC. It specifies CASSTQDGPNYGYTF. Full variable domain (missing parts from reference TRBV19 and TRBJ1-2): DGGITQSPKYLFRKEGQNVTLSCEQNLNHDAMYWYRQDPGQGLRLIYYSQIVNDFQKGDIAEGYSVSREKKESFPLTVTSAQKNPTAFYLCASSTQDGPNYGYTFGSGTRLTVV.